Listed below are T cell receptor beta chains from one sample, sequenced in a study of CD8 T cells in Susac syndrome. TCRdb re-derived calls from the immunoSEQ multiplex PCR reads in MiXCR, one entry per CDR3 protein. This sample has approximately 210,000 distinct CDR3 sequences, with nearly 97% found just once. Material: CD4+ T cells from PBMCs. The receptor source for this set is a human donor with multiple sclerosis. The CDR3 runs from the conserved cysteine through the conserved F or W. Each record gives: V gene, CDR3 length, D gene, clone size, J gene, CDR3 protein, CDR3 DNA. The D gene is left open where the match is weak. Only some rows state a clone size, as once, few, many or a class for expanded clones.

TRBV4-2	16	TRBD1	.	TRBJ1-2	CASSQDRAGGSYGYTF	TGTGCCAGCAGCCAAGATAGGGCAGGGGGCAGCTATGGCTACACCTTC
TRBV15	14	.	.	TRBJ2-1	CATSRRNRGFEQFF	TGTGCCACCAGCAGACGAAACCGGGGGTTTGAGCAGTTCTTC
TRBV30	14	TRBD1	.	TRBJ2-7	CAWSTGTGYGEQYF	TGTGCCTGGAGTACCGGGACAGGGTACGGCGAGCAGTACTTC
TRBV20-1	11	.	.	TRBJ2-2	CSARYTGELFF	TGCAGTGCTAGGTACACCGGGGAGCTGTTTTTT
TRBV29-1	14	TRBD1	once	TRBJ1-5	CSVGDRGINQPQHF	TGCAGCGTTGGGGACAGGGGGATCAATCAGCCCCAGCATTTT
TRBV25-1	11	.	.	TRBJ1-2	CASSDSFGYTF	TGTGCCAGCAGTGACAGTTTTGGCTACACCTTC
TRBV7-9	17	.	.	TRBJ2-1	CAWGTHTSNSSYNEQFF	TGTGCCTGGGGGACGCATACTAGCAATAGCTCCTACAATGAGCAGTTCTTC
TRBV7-2	11	.	.	TRBJ2-3	CASSPYGAQYF	TGTGCCAGCAGCCCTTACGGTGCGCAGTATTTT
TRBV29-1	11	TRBD2	.	TRBJ2-5	CSVEGGSYQYF	TGCAGCGTTGAGGGCGGGAGCTACCAGTACTTC
TRBV15	14	TRBD1	.	TRBJ2-5	CATSRTGTQETQYF	TGTGCCACCAGCAGGACAGGGACCCAAGAGACCCAGTACTTC
TRBV28	18	.	.	TRBJ1-5	CASSRGPMTAYSNQPQHF	TGTGCCAGCAGCCGGGGCCCGATGACCGCATATAGCAATCAGCCCCAGCATTTT
TRBV25-1	15	TRBD1	.	TRBJ2-2	CASSETQGAPGELFF	TGTGCCAGCAGTGAAACGCAGGGGGCGCCCGGGGAGCTGTTTTTT
TRBV7-3	15	TRBD2	.	TRBJ2-7	CASSLLAGGHYEQYF	TGTGCCAGCAGCTTACTAGCGGGGGGACACTACGAGCAGTACTTC
TRBV30	11	.	once	TRBJ2-3	CAWSGVDTQYF	TGTGCCTGGAGTGGGGTGGATACGCAGTATTTT
TRBV27	15	TRBD2	.	TRBJ2-7	CASSSLGTSNYEQYF	TGTGCCAGCAGTTCCCTCGGGACTAGCAACTACGAGCAGTACTTC
TRBV12-3/TRBV12-4	15	TRBD1	.	TRBJ2-5	CASSPGQGALETQYF	TGTGCCAGCAGTCCAGGACAGGGGGCTTTAGAGACCCAGTACTTC
TRBV20-1	15	TRBD2	.	TRBJ2-7	CSAAQPGLATYEQYF	TGCAGTGCTGCCCAGCCTGGACTAGCAACCTACGAGCAGTACTTC
TRBV5-1	12	.	.	TRBJ2-7	CASSWDTRLQYF	TGCGCCAGCAGCTGGGACACGCGGTTACAGTACTTC
TRBV29-1	14	TRBD1	.	TRBJ2-7	CSVEDTGGSYEQYF	TGCAGCGTTGAAGATACAGGGGGCTCCTACGAGCAGTACTTC
TRBV14	14	TRBD1	.	TRBJ2-7	CASSQGRGLNEQYF	TGTGCCAGCAGCCAAGGCAGGGGGCTCAACGAGCAGTACTTC
TRBV7-2	12	.	.	TRBJ1-2	CASSLDSWGYTF	TGTGCCAGCAGCTTAGACTCTTGGGGCTACACCTTC
TRBV27	15	.	once	TRBJ1-5	CASSFGRGSNQPQHF	TGTGCCAGCAGTTTTGGTCGGGGAAGCAATCAGCCCCAGCATTTT
TRBV3-1	15	.	.	TRBJ1-2	CASSQDPGRSTGYTF	TGTGCCAGCAGCCAAGATCCCGGACGGTCGACGGGCTACACCTTC
TRBV20-1	15	.	.	TRBJ2-7	CSARDHRVSSYEQYF	TGCAGTGCTAGAGATCACCGGGTAAGCTCCTACGAGCAGTACTTC
TRBV20-1	15	.	.	TRBJ1-1	CSAKRQEGMNTEAFF	TGCAGTGCCAAGAGACAGGAGGGCATGAACACTGAAGCTTTCTTT
TRBV4-1	17	.	.	TRBJ2-1	CASSQDRLASTYNEQFF	TGCGCCAGCAGCCAAGACAGGCTAGCGAGCACCTACAATGAGCAGTTCTTC
TRBV12-3/TRBV12-4	14	.	.	TRBJ1-1	CASRGEGRNTEAFF	TGTGCCAGCAGAGGGGAGGGGCGCAACACTGAAGCTTTCTTT
TRBV15	15	.	.	TRBJ2-7	CATSQRRVGSYEQYF	TGTGCCACCAGCCAAAGACGGGTTGGCTCCTACGAGCAGTACTTC
TRBV6-2/TRBV6-3	12	.	.	TRBJ1-1	CASSRLSTEAFF	TGTGCCAGCAGCCGACTCAGCACTGAAGCTTTCTTT
TRBV27	14	.	.	TRBJ1-6	CASNPTGYNSPLHF	TGTGCCAGCAACCCGACAGGTTATAATTCACCCCTCCACTTT
TRBV20-1	15	.	.	TRBJ2-3	CSARDQARNTYTQYF	TGCAGTGCTAGAGATCAGGCTAGGAACACGTATACGCAGTATTTT
TRBV7-2	14	.	.	TRBJ1-5	CASSLIPFNQPQHF	TGTGCCAGCAGCTTAATACCGTTCAATCAGCCCCAGCATTTT
TRBV19	14	.	.	TRBJ2-4	CASSIGGRQNIQYF	TGTGCCAGTAGTATCGGCGGGCGACAAAACATTCAGTACTTC
TRBV18	13	.	.	TRBJ2-7	CASSPQNSYEQYF	TGTGCCAGCTCACCACAGAATTCCTACGAGCAGTACTTC
TRBV19	12	.	.	TRBJ1-2	CASRRDFYGYTF	TGTGCCAGTAGACGGGACTTCTATGGCTACACCTTC
TRBV11-2	17	.	.	TRBJ2-5	CASSRAGLAKLTETQYF	TGTGCCAGCAGCAGAGCAGGGCTAGCCAAGTTAACGGAGACCCAGTACTTC
TRBV5-1	16	TRBD1	.	TRBJ2-7	CASSSQTGARFDEQYF	TGCGCCAGCAGCTCACAAACAGGGGCAAGATTCGACGAGCAGTACTTC
TRBV19	20	TRBD2	.	TRBJ2-1	CASSIVALAGGHPPNNEQFF	TGTGCCAGTAGTATAGTAGCGCTAGCGGGAGGCCATCCGCCGAACAATGAGCAGTTCTTC
TRBV7-3	14	TRBD2	.	TRBJ2-1	CASSYQAGAAEQFF	TGTGCCAGCAGCTATCAAGCGGGGGCGGCAGAGCAGTTCTTC
TRBV25-1	15	TRBD2	.	TRBJ2-1	CASSEGLAGVHEQFF	TGTGCCAGCAGTGAAGGACTAGCGGGAGTTCATGAGCAGTTCTTC
TRBV3-1	16	.	.	TRBJ2-5	CASSHLGQGPAETQYF	TGTGCCAGCAGCCACCTCGGGCAGGGGCCGGCCGAGACCCAGTACTTC
TRBV29-1	12	.	.	TRBJ2-7	CSVKVRPYEQYF	TGCAGCGTGAAGGTGAGGCCCTACGAGCAGTACTTC
TRBV12-3/TRBV12-4	14	.	.	TRBJ1-2	CASSLDGGYGGYTF	TGTGCCAGCAGTTTAGATGGAGGGTACGGTGGCTACACCTTC
TRBV20-1	15	.	.	TRBJ2-3	CSAPPSFGQADTQYF	TGCAGTGCGCCCCCCTCCTTCGGGCAGGCAGATACGCAGTATTTT
TRBV25-1	15	.	.	TRBJ2-2	CASRISGANTGELFF	TGTGCCAGCAGGATTAGCGGAGCGAACACCGGGGAGCTGTTTTTT
TRBV20-1	16	TRBD2	.	TRBJ2-7	CSARDHLRTSTHEQYF	TGCAGTGCTAGAGATCATTTACGGACTAGTACTCACGAGCAGTACTTC
TRBV29-1	13	.	.	TRBJ2-5	CSVESGWVETQYF	TGCAGCGTTGAATCGGGTTGGGTGGAGACCCAGTACTTC
TRBV21-1	13	.	.	TRBJ2-4	CASSKASQGALFF	TGTGCCAGCAGCAAAGCGTCCCAGGGGGCCCTCTTCTTC
TRBV27	14	.	.	TRBJ1-5	CASSLGFGNQPQHF	TGTGCCAGCAGTTTGGGGTTTGGGAATCAGCCCCAGCATTTT
TRBV28	18	TRBD1	.	TRBJ2-4	CASSPYADRERWKNIQYF	TGTGCCAGCAGTCCATACGCAGACAGGGAGAGATGGAAAAACATTCAGTACTTC
TRBV20-1	15	TRBD1	.	TRBJ2-4	CSALDRGLAKNIQYF	TGCAGTGCTCTCGACAGGGGGTTAGCCAAAAACATTCAGTACTTC
TRBV7-9	14	.	.	TRBJ2-5	CASSPTRGGMAQYF	TGTGCCAGCAGCCCGACGAGGGGCGGTATGGCCCAGTACTTC
TRBV7-8	14	.	.	TRBJ2-5	CASSLDLGTETQYF	TGTGCCAGCAGCTTAGATCTTGGGACGGAGACCCAGTACTTC
TRBV28	15	.	.	TRBJ2-1	CASSLRLWSYNEQFF	TGTGCCAGCAGTTTAAGACTTTGGTCCTACAATGAGCAGTTCTTC
TRBV3-1	14	.	.	TRBJ1-2	CASSQDFIENGYTF	TGTGCCAGCAGCCAAGACTTTATAGAAAATGGCTACACCTTC
TRBV28	15	TRBD1	.	TRBJ2-1	CASGGPGQNNNEQFF	TGTGCCAGCGGTGGCCCGGGACAGAATAACAATGAGCAGTTCTTC
TRBV29-1	12	TRBD2	.	TRBJ2-5	CSAGRGGETQYF	TGCAGCGCTGGGAGGGGAGGAGAGACCCAGTACTTC